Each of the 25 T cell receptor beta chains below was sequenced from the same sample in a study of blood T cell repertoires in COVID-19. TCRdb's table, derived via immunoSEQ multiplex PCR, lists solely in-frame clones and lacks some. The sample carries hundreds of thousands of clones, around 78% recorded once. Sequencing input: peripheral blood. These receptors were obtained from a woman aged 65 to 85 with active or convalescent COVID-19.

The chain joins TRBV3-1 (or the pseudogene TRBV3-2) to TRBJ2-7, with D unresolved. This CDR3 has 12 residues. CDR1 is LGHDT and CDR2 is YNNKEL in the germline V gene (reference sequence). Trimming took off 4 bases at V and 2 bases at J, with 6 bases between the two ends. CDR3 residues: CASSLNTYEQYF. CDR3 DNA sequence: TGTGCCAGCAGCCTCAACACCTACGAGCAGTACTTC.

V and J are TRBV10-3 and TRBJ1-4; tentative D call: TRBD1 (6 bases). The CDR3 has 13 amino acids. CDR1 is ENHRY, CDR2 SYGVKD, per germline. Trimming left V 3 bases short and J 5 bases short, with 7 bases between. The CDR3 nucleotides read TGTGCCATCAGTGAAAGGGGGAATGAAAAACTGTTTTTT. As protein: CAISERGNEKLFF.

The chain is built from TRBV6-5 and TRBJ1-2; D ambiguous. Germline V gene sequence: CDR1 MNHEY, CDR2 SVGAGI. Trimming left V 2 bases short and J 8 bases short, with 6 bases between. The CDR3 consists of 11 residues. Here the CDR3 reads CASSYLGGYTF. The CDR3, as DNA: TGTGCCAGCAGTTACCTCGGGGGCTACACCTTC.

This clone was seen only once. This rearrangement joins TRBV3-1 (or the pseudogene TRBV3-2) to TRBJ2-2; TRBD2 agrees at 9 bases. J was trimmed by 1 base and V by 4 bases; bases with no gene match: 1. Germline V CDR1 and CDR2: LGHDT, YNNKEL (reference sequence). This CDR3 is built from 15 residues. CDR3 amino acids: CASSPSGENTGELFF. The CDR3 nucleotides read TGTGCCAGCAGCCCTAGCGGGGAGAACACCGGGGAGCTGTTTTTT.

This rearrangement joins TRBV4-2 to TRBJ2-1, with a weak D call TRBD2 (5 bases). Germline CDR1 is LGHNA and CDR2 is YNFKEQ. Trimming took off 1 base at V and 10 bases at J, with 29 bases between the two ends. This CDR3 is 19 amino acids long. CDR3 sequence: CASSQGVEAGRPNLGEQFF. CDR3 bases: TGTGCCAGCAGCCAAGGAGTGGAGGCTGGACGTCCTAATTTGGGGGAGCAGTTCTTC.

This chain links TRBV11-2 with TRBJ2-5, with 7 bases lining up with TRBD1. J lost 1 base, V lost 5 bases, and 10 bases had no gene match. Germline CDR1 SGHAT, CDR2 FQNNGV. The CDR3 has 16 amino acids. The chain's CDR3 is CASSPAVRGPQETQYF. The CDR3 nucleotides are TGTGCCAGCAGCCCCGCGGTTAGGGGGCCCCAAGAGACCCAGTACTTC.

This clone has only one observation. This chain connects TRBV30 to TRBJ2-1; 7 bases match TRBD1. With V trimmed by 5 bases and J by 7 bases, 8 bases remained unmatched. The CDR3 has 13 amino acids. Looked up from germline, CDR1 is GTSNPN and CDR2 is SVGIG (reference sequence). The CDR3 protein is CAWWGTAINEQFF. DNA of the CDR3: TGTGCCTGGTGGGGGACAGCAATAAATGAGCAGTTCTTC.

The CDR3 reads CATSARGNEQFF. CDR3 in DNA: TGTGCCACCAGTGCAAGGGGTAATGAGCAGTTCTTC. V is TRBV24-1 and J is TRBJ2-1; D possibly corresponds to TRBD1 (5 bases). The CDR3 is 12 amino acids. The germline gives CDR1 KGHDR, CDR2 SFDVKD. Between the trimmed V and J ends, which lost 5 bases and 7 bases, there was a span of 8 bases.

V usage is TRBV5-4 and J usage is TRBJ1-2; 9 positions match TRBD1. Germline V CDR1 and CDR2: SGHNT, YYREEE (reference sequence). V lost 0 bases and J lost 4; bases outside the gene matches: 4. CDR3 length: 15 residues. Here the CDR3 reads CASSLATGGFYGYTF. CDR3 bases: TGTGCCAGCAGCTTGGCCACAGGGGGCTTCTATGGCTACACCTTC.

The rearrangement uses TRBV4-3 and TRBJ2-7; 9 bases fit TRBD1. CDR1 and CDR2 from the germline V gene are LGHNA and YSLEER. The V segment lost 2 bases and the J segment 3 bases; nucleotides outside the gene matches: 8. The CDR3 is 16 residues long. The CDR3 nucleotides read TGCGCCAGCAGCCAAAGTCGACAGGGGGGCTTCTACGAGCAGTACTTC. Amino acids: CASSQSRQGGFYEQYF.

CDR3 coding DNA: TGTGCCAGCAGTTACGGGCCAGGGAATAGTCAGCCCCAGCATTTT. As protein: CASSYGPGNSQPQHF. This sequence joins TRBV6-5 and TRBJ1-5; D is possibly TRBD1 (5 bases). Trimming took 2 bases from V and 6 from J, leaving 14 bases between them. CDR3 length: 15 amino acids. Germline lookup yields CDR1 MNHEY and CDR2 SVGAGI.

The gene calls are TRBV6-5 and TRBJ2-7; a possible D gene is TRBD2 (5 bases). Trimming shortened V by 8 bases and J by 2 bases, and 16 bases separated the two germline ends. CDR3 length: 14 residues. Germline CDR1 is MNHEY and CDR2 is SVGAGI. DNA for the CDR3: TGTGCCAGCGCTACGGCGGGCCTGACCTACGAGCAGTACTTC. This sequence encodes CASATAGLTYEQYF.

The CDR3 DNA is TGTGCCAGCAGCGTAGCTAGGGGAGAGACCCAGTACTTC. As protein: CASSVARGETQYF. The rearrangement joins TRBV9 to TRBJ2-5; a weak D match, TRBD1 (5 bases). This CDR3 is built from 13 residues. Germline CDR1 SGDLS, CDR2 YYNGEE. V was shortened by 0 bases and J by 4 bases, with 7 bases between the two germline ends.

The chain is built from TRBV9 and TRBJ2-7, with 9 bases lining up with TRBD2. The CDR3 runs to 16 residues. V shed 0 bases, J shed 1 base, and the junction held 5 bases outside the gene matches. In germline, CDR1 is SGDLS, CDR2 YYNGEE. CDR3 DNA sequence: TGTGCCAGCAGCGTAGGGTTCAGCGGGGGGTCCTACGAGCAGTACTTC. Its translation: CASSVGFSGGSYEQYF.

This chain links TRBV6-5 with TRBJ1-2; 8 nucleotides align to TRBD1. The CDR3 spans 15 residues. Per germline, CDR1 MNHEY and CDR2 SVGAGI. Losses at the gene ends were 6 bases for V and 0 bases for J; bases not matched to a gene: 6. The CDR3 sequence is CASRGQGGSNYGYTF. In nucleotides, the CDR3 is TGTGCCAGCAGAGGACAGGGTGGCTCTAACTATGGCTACACCTTC.

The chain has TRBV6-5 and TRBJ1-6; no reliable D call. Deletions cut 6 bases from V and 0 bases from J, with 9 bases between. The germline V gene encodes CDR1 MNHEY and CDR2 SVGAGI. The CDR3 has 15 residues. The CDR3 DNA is TGTGCCAGCAGCCCGGAGAGCTCCTATAATTCACCCCTCCACTTT. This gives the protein CASSPESSYNSPLHF.

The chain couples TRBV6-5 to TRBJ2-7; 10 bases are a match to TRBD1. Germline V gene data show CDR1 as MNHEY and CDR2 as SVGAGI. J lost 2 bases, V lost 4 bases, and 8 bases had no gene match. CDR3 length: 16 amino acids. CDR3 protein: CASSSLGGQGPYEQYF. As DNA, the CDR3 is TGTGCCAGCAGTTCCCTCGGGGGACAGGGGCCCTACGAGCAGTACTTC.

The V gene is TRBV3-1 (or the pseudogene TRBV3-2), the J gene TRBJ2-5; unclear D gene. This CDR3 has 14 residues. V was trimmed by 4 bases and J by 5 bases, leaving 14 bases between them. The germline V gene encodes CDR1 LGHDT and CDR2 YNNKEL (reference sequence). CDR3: CASSPPQVRETQYF. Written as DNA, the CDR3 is TGTGCCAGCAGCCCCCCCCAGGTACGCGAGACCCAGTACTTC.

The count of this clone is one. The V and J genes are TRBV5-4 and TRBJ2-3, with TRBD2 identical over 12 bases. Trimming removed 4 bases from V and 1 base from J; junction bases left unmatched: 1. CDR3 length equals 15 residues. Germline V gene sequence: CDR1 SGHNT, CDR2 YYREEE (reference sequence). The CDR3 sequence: CASSRLAGGTDTQYF. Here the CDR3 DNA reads TGTGCCAGCAGCCGACTAGCGGGGGGCACAGATACGCAGTATTTT.

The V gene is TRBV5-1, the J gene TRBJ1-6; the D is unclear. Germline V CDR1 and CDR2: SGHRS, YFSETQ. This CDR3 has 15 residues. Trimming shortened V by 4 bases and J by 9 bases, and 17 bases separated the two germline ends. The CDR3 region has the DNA TGCGCCAGCAGCCCTACATGGGCCCGTGGTTCACCCCTCCACTTT. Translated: CASSPTWARGSPLHF.

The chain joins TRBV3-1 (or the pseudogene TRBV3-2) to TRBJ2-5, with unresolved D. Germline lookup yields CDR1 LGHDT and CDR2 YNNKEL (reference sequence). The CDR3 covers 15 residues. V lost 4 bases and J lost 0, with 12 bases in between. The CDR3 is CASSPRLVYQETQYF. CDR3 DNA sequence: TGTGCCAGCAGCCCTCGACTCGTGTACCAAGAGACCCAGTACTTC.

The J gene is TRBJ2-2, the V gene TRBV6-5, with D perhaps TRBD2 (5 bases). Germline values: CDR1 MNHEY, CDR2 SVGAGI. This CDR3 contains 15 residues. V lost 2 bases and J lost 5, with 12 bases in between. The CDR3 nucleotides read TGTGCCAGCAGTTACGTACTAGAAGGGACCGGGGAGCTGTTTTTT. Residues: CASSYVLEGTGELFF.

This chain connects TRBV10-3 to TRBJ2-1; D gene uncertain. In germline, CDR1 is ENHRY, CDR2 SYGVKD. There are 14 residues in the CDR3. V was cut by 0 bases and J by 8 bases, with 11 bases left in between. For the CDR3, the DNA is TGTGCCATCAGTGAGTCTCAGTCCAATGATGAGCAGTTCTTC. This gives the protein CAISESQSNDEQFF.

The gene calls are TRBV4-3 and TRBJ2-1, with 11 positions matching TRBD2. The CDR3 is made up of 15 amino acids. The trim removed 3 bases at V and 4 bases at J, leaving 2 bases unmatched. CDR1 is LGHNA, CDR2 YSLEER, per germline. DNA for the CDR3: TGCGCCAGCAGCCAGACTAGCGGGGAGTACAATGAGCAGTTCTTC. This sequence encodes CASSQTSGEYNEQFF.

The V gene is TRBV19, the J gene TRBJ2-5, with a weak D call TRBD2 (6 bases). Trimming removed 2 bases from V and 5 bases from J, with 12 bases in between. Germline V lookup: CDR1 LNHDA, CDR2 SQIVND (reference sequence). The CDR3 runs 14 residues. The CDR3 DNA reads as TGTGCCAGTAGTATAAACGGGGGAGGCGAGACCCAGTACTTC. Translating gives CASSINGGGETQYF.